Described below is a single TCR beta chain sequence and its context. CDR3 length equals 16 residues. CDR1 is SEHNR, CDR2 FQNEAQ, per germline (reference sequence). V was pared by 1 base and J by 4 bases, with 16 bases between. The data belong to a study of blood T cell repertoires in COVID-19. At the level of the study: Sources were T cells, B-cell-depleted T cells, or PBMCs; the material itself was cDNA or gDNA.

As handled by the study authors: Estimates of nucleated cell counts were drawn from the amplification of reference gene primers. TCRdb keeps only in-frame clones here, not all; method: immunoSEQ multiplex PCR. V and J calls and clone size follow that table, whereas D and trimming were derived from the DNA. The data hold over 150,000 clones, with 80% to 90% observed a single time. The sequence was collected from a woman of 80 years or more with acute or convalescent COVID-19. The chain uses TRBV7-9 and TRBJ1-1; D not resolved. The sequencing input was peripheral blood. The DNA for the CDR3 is TGTGCCAGCAGCTTAGGAATCGCCCGGGTAGGCACTGAAGCTTTCTTT. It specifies CASSLGIARVGTEAFF.